This passage covers 9 T cell receptor beta chains from one sample sequenced in a study of blood T cells in healthy people across ages. A second about 7 to 11 cycle PCR used barcoded and J-beta primers. Each CDR3 protein is one row after TCRdb ran MiXCR on the 5' RACE reads. The data show approximately 2,000,000 distinct CDR3 sequences, 35% to 50% seen once. Sample: blood. The source of these receptors is a human donor in good health.

The chain recombines TRBV28 with TRBJ2-5; D call uncertain. This CDR3 contains 14 residues. Germline CDR1 and CDR2: MDHEN and SYDVKM. V lost 3 bases, J lost 2 bases, and 10 bases lay in between. The CDR3 here is CASSLGIRQETQYF. In DNA form, the CDR3 reads TGTGCCAGCAGTTTGGGGATAAGGCAAGAGACCCAGTACTTC.

The sample holds a few counts of this clonotype. The J gene is TRBJ2-7, the V gene TRBV6-5; no clear D gene. The CDR3 length is 14 residues. Germline CDR1 MNHEY, CDR2 SVGAGI. Trimming stripped 0 bases from V and 4 bases from J, with 10 bases between. The CDR3 spells CASSYSESFYEQYF. The CDR3 coding sequence is TGTGCCAGCAGTTACTCGGAGTCTTTTTACGAGCAGTACTTC.

The chain uses TRBV12-3 or TRBV12-4 and TRBJ2-1; 11 nucleotides agree with TRBD2. The CDR3 covers 14 residues. After removal of 5 bases from V and 14 bases from J, the junction contained 11 bases not matched to a gene. The CDR3 DNA follows: TGTGCCAGCAGTGCCTCGGGACTAGCGGCCCCCGAGTTCTTC. It translates to CASSASGLAAPEFF.

The chain carries TRBV5-1 and TRBJ2-3, with a possible D match to TRBD2 (5 bases). Germline V gene sequence: CDR1 SGHRS, CDR2 YFSETQ. V was shortened by 6 bases and J by 0 bases, with 14 bases between the two germline ends. The CDR3 consists of 15 residues. Written as DNA, the CDR3 is TGCGCCAGCACCCCGAGCGGACCTAGCACAGATACGCAGTATTTT. It translates to CASTPSGPSTDTQYF.

There are a few counts of this clonotype. This rearrangement joins TRBV4-3 to TRBJ1-2; no definite D call. Trimming stripped 0 bases from V and 3 bases from J, with 8 bases between. The CDR3 length is 14 residues. From germline, CDR1 is LGHNA and CDR2 YSLEER. This chain's CDR3 is CASSQEEQYYGYTF. CDR3 coding DNA: TGCGCCAGCAGCCAAGAAGAACAGTACTATGGCTACACCTTC.

The sample holds many counts of this clonotype. The rearrangement uses TRBV7-3 and TRBJ2-1; D could derive from TRBD1 or TRBD2 (5 bases each). Germline V gene data show CDR1 as SGHTA and CDR2 as FQGTGA. CDR3 length equals 15 residues. V was pared by 3 bases and J by 2 bases, with 11 bases between. The CDR3 DNA follows: TGTGCCAGCAGCTTTGGGACCCCCACCTACAATGAGCAGTTCTTC. It encodes CASSFGTPTYNEQFF.

This clonotype was observed a handful of times. The gene calls are TRBV7-2 and TRBJ2-7; D not resolved. Trimming removed 1 base at V and 3 bases at J, with 13 bases between. There are 15 residues in the CDR3. Germline V CDR1 and CDR2: SGHTA, FQGNSA. Here the CDR3 DNA reads TGTGCCAGCAGCTTAGAGGGCGACCCACTCTACGAGCAGTACTTC. It is translated as CASSLEGDPLYEQYF.

V is TRBV5-1 and J is TRBJ1-1; D perhaps matches TRBD1 (5 bases). The length of the CDR3 is 15 residues. Germline-derived CDR1 and CDR2 are SGHRS and YFSETQ. Between the trimmed V and J ends, which lost 4 bases and 3 bases, there was a span of 16 bases. The chain's CDR3 is CASSQDGEGYTEAFF. The CDR3 region has the DNA TGCGCCAGCAGCCAAGACGGTGAGGGGTACACTGAAGCTTTCTTT.

This clonotype was detected a few times. DNA of the CDR3: TGTGCCATCAGTGACGGTAGGGGCCAGGGTCAGCCCCAGCATTTT. Its protein is CAISDGRGQGQPQHF. The chain is built from TRBV10-3 and TRBJ1-5, with D possibly matching TRBD1 (5 bases). Trimming removed 3 bases at V and 6 bases at J, with 15 bases between. The germline CDR1 and CDR2 sequences are ENHRY and SYGVKD. The CDR3 totals 15 residues.